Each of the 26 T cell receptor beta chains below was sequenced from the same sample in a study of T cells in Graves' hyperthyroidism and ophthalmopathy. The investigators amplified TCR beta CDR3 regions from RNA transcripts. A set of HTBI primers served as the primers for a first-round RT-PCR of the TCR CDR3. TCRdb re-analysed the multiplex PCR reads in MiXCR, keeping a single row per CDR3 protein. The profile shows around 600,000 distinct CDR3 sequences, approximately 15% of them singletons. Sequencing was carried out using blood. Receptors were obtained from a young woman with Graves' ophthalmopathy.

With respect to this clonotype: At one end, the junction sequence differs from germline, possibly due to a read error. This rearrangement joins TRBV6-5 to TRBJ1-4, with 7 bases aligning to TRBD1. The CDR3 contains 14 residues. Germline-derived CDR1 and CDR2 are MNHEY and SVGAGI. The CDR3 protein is CAGSYRGFNEKLFF. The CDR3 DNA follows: TGTGCCGGCAGTTACAGGGGATTTAATGAAAAACTGTTTTTT.

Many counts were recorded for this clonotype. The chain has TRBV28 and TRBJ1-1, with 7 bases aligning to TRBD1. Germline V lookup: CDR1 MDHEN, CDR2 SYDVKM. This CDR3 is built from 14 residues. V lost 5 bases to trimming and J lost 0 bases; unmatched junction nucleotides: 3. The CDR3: CASSQGGMNTEAFF. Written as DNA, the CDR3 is TGTGCCAGCAGTCAGGGGGGGATGAACACTGAAGCTTTCTTT.

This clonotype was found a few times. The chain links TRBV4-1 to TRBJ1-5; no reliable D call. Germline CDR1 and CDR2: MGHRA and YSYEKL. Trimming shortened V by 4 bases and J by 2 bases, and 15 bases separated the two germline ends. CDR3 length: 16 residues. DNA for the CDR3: TGCGCCAGCAGCCTAGGGCCTACAAGGGGCAATCAGCCCCAGCATTTT. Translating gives CASSLGPTRGNQPQHF.

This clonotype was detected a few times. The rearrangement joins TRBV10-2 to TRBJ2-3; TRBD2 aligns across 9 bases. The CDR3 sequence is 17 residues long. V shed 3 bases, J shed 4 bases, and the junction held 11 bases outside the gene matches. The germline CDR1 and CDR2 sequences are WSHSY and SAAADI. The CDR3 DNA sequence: TGCGCCAGCAGTGATTTGAAGGCTAGCGGGATCTCAGATACGCAGTATTTT. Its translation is CASSDLKASGISDTQYF.

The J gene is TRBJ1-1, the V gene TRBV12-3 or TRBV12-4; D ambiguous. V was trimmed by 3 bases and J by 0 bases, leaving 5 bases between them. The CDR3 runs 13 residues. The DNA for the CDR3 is TGTGCCAGCAGTTTTCAACTGAACACTGAAGCTTTCTTT. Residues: CASSFQLNTEAFF.

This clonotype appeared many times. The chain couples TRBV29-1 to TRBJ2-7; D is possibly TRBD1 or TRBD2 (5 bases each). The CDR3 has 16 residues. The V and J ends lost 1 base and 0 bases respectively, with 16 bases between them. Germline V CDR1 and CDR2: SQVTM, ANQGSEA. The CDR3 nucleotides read TGCAGCGTTGAAGTACGTGAGGGGTCGTACTCCTACGAGCAGTACTTC. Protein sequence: CSVEVREGSYSYEQYF.

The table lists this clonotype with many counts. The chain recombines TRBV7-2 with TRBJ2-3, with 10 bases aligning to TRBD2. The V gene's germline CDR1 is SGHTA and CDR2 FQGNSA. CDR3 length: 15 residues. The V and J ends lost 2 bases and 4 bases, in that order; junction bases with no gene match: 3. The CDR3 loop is CASSLLAGAADTQYF. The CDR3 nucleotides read TGTGCCAGCAGCTTACTAGCGGGAGCAGCAGATACGCAGTATTTT.

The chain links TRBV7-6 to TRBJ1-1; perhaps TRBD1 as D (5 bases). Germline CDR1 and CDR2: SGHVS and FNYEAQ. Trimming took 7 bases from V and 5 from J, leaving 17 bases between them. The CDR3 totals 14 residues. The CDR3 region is CASTETVGGTEAFF. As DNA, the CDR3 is TGTGCCAGCACCGAGACAGTTGGGGGGACTGAAGCTTTCTTT.

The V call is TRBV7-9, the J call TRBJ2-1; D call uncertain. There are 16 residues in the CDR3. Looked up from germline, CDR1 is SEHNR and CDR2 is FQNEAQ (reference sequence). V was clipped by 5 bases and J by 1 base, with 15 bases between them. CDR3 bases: TGTGCCAGCAGCGCCTACTACTTCGGATCCTACAATGAGCAGTTCTTC. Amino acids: CASSAYYFGSYNEQFF.

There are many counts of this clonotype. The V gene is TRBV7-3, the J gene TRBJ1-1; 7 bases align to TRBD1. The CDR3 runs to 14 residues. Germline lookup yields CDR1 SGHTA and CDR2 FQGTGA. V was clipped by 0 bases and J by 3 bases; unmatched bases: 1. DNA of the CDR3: TGTGCCAGCAGCTTAACCGGGACAGACACTGAAGCTTTCTTT. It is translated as CASSLTGTDTEAFF.

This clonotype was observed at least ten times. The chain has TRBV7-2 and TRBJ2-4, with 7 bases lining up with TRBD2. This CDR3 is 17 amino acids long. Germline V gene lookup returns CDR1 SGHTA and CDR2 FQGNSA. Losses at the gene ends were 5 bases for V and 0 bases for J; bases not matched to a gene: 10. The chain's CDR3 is CASSRSARELAKNIQYF. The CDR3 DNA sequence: TGTGCCAGCAGCCGCTCGGCGCGGGAGCTAGCCAAAAACATTCAGTACTTC.

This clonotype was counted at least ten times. CDR3 loop: CASSPLGPGTEAFF. The CDR3, as DNA: TGTGCCAGTAGTCCCTTAGGGCCAGGCACTGAAGCTTTCTTT. The rearrangement links TRBV19 to TRBJ1-1; no definite D call. V lost 5 bases to trimming and J lost 4 bases, with 14 bases between them. CDR1 and CDR2 (germline): LNHDA, SQIVND (reference sequence). This CDR3 comprises 14 residues. Full variable domain (remainder filled in from reference TRBV19 and TRBJ1-1): DGGITQSPKYLFRKEGQNVTLSCEQNLNHDAMYWYRQDPGQGLRLIYYSQIVNDFQKGDIAEGYSVSREKKESFPLTVTSAQKNPTAFYLCASSPLGPGTEAFFGQGTRLTVV.

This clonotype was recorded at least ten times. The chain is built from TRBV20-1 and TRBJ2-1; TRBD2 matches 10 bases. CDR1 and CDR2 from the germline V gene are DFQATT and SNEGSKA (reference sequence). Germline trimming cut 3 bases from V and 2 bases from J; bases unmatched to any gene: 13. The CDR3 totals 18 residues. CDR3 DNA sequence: TGCAGTGCTAGGGGGGGAGGACAAGGACTAGCGGCCTACAATGAGCAGTTCTTC. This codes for CSARGGGQGLAAYNEQFF.

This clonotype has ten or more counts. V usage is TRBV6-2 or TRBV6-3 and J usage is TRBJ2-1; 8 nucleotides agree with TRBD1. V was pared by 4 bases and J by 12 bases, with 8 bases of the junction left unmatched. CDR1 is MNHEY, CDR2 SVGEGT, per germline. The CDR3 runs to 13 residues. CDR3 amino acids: CASSSSGQGRQFF. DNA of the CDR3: TGTGCCAGCAGTTCATCAGGACAGGGTCGGCAGTTCTTC.

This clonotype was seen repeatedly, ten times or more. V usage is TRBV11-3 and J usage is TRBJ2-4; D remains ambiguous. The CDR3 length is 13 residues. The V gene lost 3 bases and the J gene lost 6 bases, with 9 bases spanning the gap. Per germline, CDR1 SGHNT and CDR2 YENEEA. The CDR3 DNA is TGTGCCAGCAGCTTCGAAGTTGTAAACATTCAGTACTTC. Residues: CASSFEVVNIQYF. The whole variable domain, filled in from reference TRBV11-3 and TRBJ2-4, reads EAGVVQSPRYKIIEKKQPVAFWCNPISGHNTLYWYLQNLGQGPELLIRYENEEAVDDSQLPKDRFSAERLKGVDSTLKIQPAELGDSAVYLCASSFEVVNIQYFGAGTRLSVL.

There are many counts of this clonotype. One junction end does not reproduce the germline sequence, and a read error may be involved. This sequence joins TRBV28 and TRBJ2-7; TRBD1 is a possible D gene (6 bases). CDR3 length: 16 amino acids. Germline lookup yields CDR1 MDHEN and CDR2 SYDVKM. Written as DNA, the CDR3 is TGTGCCAGCAGCTTATCCTTTACAGGGAGCTCCTACGAGCAGTACTTC. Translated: CASSLSFTGSSYEQYF.

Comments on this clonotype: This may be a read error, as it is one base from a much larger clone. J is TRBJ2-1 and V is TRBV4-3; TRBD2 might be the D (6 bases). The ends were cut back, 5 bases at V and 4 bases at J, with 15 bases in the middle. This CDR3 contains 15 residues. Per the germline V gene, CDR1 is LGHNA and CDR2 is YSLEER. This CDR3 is CASSMWGERYNEQFF. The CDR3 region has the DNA TGCGCCAGCAGCATGTGGGGGGAGAGGTACAATGAGCAGTTCTTC.

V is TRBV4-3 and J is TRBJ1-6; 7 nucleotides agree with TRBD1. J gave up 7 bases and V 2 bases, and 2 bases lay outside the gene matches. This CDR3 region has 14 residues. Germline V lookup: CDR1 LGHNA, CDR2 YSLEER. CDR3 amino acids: CASSQTGENSPLHF. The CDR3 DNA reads TGCGCCAGCAGCCAAACAGGGGAAAATTCACCCCTCCACTTT.

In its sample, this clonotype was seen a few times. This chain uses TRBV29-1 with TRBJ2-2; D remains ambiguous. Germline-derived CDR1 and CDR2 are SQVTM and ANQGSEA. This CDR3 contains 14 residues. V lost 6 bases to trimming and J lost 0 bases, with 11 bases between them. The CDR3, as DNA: TGCAGCGTGGATGGCAGATCGAACACCGGGGAGCTGTTTTTT. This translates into CSVDGRSNTGELFF.

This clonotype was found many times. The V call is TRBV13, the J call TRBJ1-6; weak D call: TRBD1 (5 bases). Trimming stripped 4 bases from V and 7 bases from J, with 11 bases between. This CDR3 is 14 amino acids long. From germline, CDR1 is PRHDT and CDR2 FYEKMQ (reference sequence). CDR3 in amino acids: CASSSRVENSPLHF. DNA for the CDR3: TGTGCCAGCAGCTCCAGGGTAGAGAATTCACCCCTCCACTTT. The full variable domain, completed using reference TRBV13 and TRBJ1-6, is AAGVIQSPRHLIKEKRETATLKCYPIPRHDTVYWYQQGPGQDPQFLISFYEKMQSDKGSIPDRFSAQQFSDYHSELNMSSLELGDSALYFCASSSRVENSPLHFGNGTRLTVT.

CDR3 bases: TGTGCCAGCAGCGGTAGTTGGACAGGAACGGACGAGCAGTACTTC. Its protein product is CASSGSWTGTDEQYF. The V gene is TRBV9, the J gene TRBJ2-7; 7 positions match TRBD1. The CDR3 runs 15 residues. CDR1 and CDR2 from the germline V gene are SGDLS and YYNGEE. V dropped 3 bases and J dropped 5; count of bases not matched to a gene: 11. The variable domain in full, completed from reference TRBV9 and TRBJ2-7, reads DSGVTQTPKHLITATGQRVTLRCSPRSGDLSVYWYQQSLDQGLQFLIQYYNGEERAKGNILERFSAQQFPDLHSELNLSSLELGDSALYFCASSGSWTGTDEQYFGPGTRLTVT.

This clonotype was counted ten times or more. The DNA for the CDR3 is TGCGCCAGCACCAAACCGGGACAGGGGGCAAACCACTCCTACGAGCAGTACTTC. This sequence encodes CASTKPGQGANHSYEQYF. J is TRBJ2-7 and V is TRBV10-1; 12 bases match TRBD1. Losses at the gene ends were 7 bases for V and 0 bases for J; bases not matched to a gene: 13. This CDR3 contains 18 residues. Germline loops: CDR1 WNHNN, CDR2 SYGVQD (reference sequence).

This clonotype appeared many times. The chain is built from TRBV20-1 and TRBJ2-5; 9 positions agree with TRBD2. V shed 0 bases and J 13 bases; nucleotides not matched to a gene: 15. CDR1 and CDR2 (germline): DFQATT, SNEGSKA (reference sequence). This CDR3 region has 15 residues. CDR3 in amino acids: CSARENRSGRPRAYF. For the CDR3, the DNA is TGCAGTGCTAGAGAAAATCGAAGCGGGAGGCCGAGGGCGTACTTC.

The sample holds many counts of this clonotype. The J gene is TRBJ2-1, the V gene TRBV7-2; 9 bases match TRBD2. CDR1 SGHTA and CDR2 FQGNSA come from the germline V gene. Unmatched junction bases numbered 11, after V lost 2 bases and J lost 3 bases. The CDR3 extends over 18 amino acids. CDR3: CASSLRSLAGDLYNEQFF. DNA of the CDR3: TGTGCCAGCAGCTTAAGATCGTTAGCGGGAGACCTCTACAATGAGCAGTTCTTC.

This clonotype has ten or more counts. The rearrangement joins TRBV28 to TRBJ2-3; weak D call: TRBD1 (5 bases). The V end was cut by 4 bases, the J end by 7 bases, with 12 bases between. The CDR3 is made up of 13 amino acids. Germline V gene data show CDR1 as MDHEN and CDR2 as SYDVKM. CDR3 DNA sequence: TGTGCCAGCAGTTGGCAAGGGGAAAATACGCAGTATTTT. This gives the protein CASSWQGENTQYF.

CDR3 loop: CASSSGTSGSSEQFF. Written as DNA, the CDR3 is TGTGCCAGCAGCTCCGGGACTAGCGGTTCTAGTGAGCAGTTCTTC. The chain recombines TRBV2 with TRBJ2-1, with 11 nucleotides matching TRBD2. CDR3 length: 15 amino acids. Germline V gene data show CDR1 as SNHLY and CDR2 as FYNNEI. V dropped 6 bases and J dropped 9; count of bases not matched to a gene: 10.